The T cell receptor beta chain under discussion was sequenced for a study of regulatory T cells in long-lasting Graves disease. For the study at large: Over 5 years of antithyroid drugs with positive TSH receptor antibodies was taken to mean persistent Graves' disease.

To make TCR beta libraries, researchers used iRepertoire HTBI primers and Arm-PCR of CDR3 regions. TCRdb analysed the multiplex PCR reads with MiXCR anew, one entry per CDR3 protein. The sample lists approximately 440,000 distinct CDR3 sequences, 20% to 30% seen once, with about 26% in the top ten. Study-level points and caveats: Thyroid tissue went unstudied; only peripheral blood was examined. New patients shared more than 950 public clonotypes, and persistent patients shared more, with under 3,000. The sample size was small, and this may have reduced accuracy.

This clonotype was counted ten times or more. Antigen unknown. The time point: persistent/refractory GD, antithyroid drugs over 5 years with positive TRAb. Following extraction of RNA from PBMCs, that RNA was used to make the TCR library. This receptor was obtained from a female donor with Graves disease. Specimen: peripheral blood mononuclear cells (PBMCs), collected when the disease was refractory, from a patient treated with antithyroid drugs.

The CDR3 protein is CSASPSSMNTEAFF. DNA for the CDR3: TGCAGTGCTAGCCCCAGTAGTATGAACACTGAAGCTTTCTTT. The V gene is TRBV20-1, the J gene TRBJ1-1; D is uncertain. V was trimmed by 3 bases and J by 0 bases, leaving 11 bases between them. The CDR3 loop spans 14 amino acids. Germline V lookup: CDR1 DFQATT, CDR2 SNEGSKA (reference sequence).